This TCR beta chain was retrieved from a study of blood T cell repertoires in COVID-19. Under the authors' procedure: Reference gene primers were amplified, and this amplification served to estimate nucleated cell counts. Only in-frame clones appear in the TCRdb table, and some are missing; sequencing was by immunoSEQ multiplex PCR. V and J calls and clone size come straight from that table; D and trimming were deduced from the DNA. Altogether around 150,000 clones are present, 60% to 85% being singletons, with the ten largest covering around 8.7%. The sequenced material came from peripheral blood. The clonotype comes from a man aged 50 to 59 with active or convalescent COVID-19.

The CDR3 region has the DNA TGTGCCAGCAGCGCAGGCACCCATGAAGCTTTCTTT. The encoded protein is CASSAGTHEAFF. The V gene is TRBV9, the J gene TRBJ1-1; no clear D. The CDR3 runs to 12 residues. V was cut by 3 bases and J by 7 bases, with 10 bases left in between. Germline loops: CDR1 SGDLS, CDR2 YYNGEE.